Listed below are T cell receptor beta chains from one sample, sequenced in a study of blood T cells in healthy people across ages. TCRdb called the 5' RACE reads again in MiXCR, with one record for every CDR3 protein. The top ten clones hold 20% to 30% of a sample with around 780,000 distinct CDR3 sequences, 45% to 70% of them seen once. The sequenced material came from blood. Every receptor here comes from a man aged 40-49 years in good health. Both conserved end residues are part of each CDR3. A D gene is named only where the DNA matches it firmly. Clone sizes are given selectively: once, few, many, or a class where the clone is expanded.

j_gene: TRBJ2-7
d_gene: -
abundance: -
v_gene: TRBV6-2/TRBV6-3
CDR3aa: CASSRDGSSYEQYF
CDR3nt: TGTGCCAGCAGCCGGGACGGGAGCTCCTACGAGCAGTACTTC

j_gene: TRBJ1-2
d_gene: TRBD1
abundance: -
v_gene: TRBV10-3
CDR3aa: CAISRRDRHFWAIFYGYTF
CDR3nt: TGTGCCATCAGCCGAAGGGACAGGCATTTCTGGGCTATTTTCTATGGCTACACCTTC

j_gene: TRBJ2-5
d_gene: TRBD1
abundance: -
v_gene: TRBV7-7
CDR3aa: CASGAGTGEETQYF
CDR3nt: TGTGCTAGCGGAGCCGGGACAGGGGAAGAGACCCAGTACTTC

j_gene: TRBJ2-1
d_gene: -
abundance: -
v_gene: TRBV7-2
CDR3aa: CASSSPFFSEQFF
CDR3nt: TGTGCCAGCAGCTCCCCCTTTTTTAGTGAGCAGTTCTTC

j_gene: TRBJ2-3
d_gene: -
abundance: few
v_gene: TRBV28
CDR3aa: CASSVGGRADTQYF
CDR3nt: TGTGCCAGCAGTGTAGGGGGTCGGGCAGATACGCAGTATTTT

j_gene: TRBJ2-5
d_gene: -
abundance: -
v_gene: TRBV12-3/TRBV12-4
CDR3aa: CASTLGIANAQYF
CDR3nt: TGTGCCAGCACCCTAGGTATCGCGAATGCCCAGTACTTC

j_gene: TRBJ2-7
d_gene: -
abundance: -
v_gene: TRBV10-3
CDR3aa: CAISESIQNPAGIKYEQYF
CDR3nt: TGTGCCATCAGTGAGTCCATCCAAAACCCAGCGGGTATCAAATACGAGCAGTACTTC

j_gene: TRBJ2-2
d_gene: -
abundance: -
v_gene: TRBV5-1
CDR3aa: CASKAGLNTGELFF
CDR3nt: TGCGCCAGCAAGGCAGGGCTGAACACCGGGGAGCTGTTTTTT

j_gene: TRBJ1-5
d_gene: TRBD1
abundance: -
v_gene: TRBV6-5
CDR3aa: CASSYFRAGTDTNQPQHF
CDR3nt: TGTGCCAGCAGTTACTTTCGGGCCGGGACAGACACAAATCAGCCCCAGCATTTT

j_gene: TRBJ2-1
d_gene: TRBD2
abundance: -
v_gene: TRBV20-1
CDR3aa: CSASTAGGRNEQFF
CDR3nt: TGCAGTGCTAGTACAGCGGGAGGGCGGAATGAGCAGTTCTTC

j_gene: TRBJ2-3
d_gene: TRBD2
abundance: -
v_gene: TRBV20-1
CDR3aa: CSVNGRNTDTQYF
CDR3nt: TGCAGTGTTAACGGGAGGAACACAGATACGCAGTATTTT

j_gene: TRBJ1-4
d_gene: -
abundance: -
v_gene: TRBV5-1
CDR3aa: CASSPPPAEAVNEKLFF
CDR3nt: TGCGCCAGCAGCCCGCCCCCGGCGGAGGCGGTTAATGAAAAACTGTTTTTT

j_gene: TRBJ2-7
d_gene: TRBD2
abundance: -
v_gene: TRBV7-2
CDR3aa: CASSLRREDEQYF
CDR3nt: TGTGCCAGCAGCCTTAGGCGGGAGGACGAGCAGTACTTC

j_gene: TRBJ2-5
d_gene: TRBD1
abundance: -
v_gene: TRBV18
CDR3aa: CASSSTGGKEETQYF
CDR3nt: TGTGCCAGCTCGTCGACAGGGGGCAAGGAGGAGACCCAGTACTTC

j_gene: TRBJ2-1
d_gene: -
abundance: -
v_gene: TRBV5-1
CDR3aa: CASSSTLDGSSYNEQFF
CDR3nt: TGCGCCAGCAGCTCGACCCTAGACGGAAGCTCCTACAATGAGCAGTTCTTC

j_gene: TRBJ2-3
d_gene: TRBD2
abundance: -
v_gene: TRBV27
CDR3aa: CASSAAGSTDTQYF
CDR3nt: TGTGCCAGCAGTGCAGCGGGGTCCACAGATACGCAGTATTTT

j_gene: TRBJ2-5
d_gene: TRBD2
abundance: -
v_gene: TRBV4-2
CDR3aa: CASSDTSGDMETQYF
CDR3nt: TGTGCCAGCAGCGACACTAGCGGAGACATGGAGACCCAGTACTTC

j_gene: TRBJ2-1
d_gene: -
abundance: -
v_gene: TRBV7-2
CDR3aa: CASSLDGQKHNEQFF
CDR3nt: TGTGCCAGCAGCTTAGACGGGCAGAAACACAATGAGCAGTTCTTC

j_gene: TRBJ2-1
d_gene: TRBD2
abundance: -
v_gene: TRBV20-1
CDR3aa: CSARTSGSPGEQFF
CDR3nt: TGCAGTGCCCGGACTAGCGGGAGTCCCGGTGAGCAGTTCTTC

j_gene: TRBJ2-4
d_gene: -
abundance: -
v_gene: TRBV20-1
CDR3aa: CSARDMGRMNIQYF
CDR3nt: TGCAGTGCTAGAGATATGGGCAGGATGAACATTCAGTACTTC

j_gene: TRBJ1-1
d_gene: TRBD1
abundance: -
v_gene: TRBV12-3/TRBV12-4
CDR3aa: CASSSAGGGTEAFF
CDR3nt: TGTGCCAGCAGTTCCGCAGGGGGTGGGACTGAAGCTTTCTTT

j_gene: TRBJ2-7
d_gene: -
abundance: -
v_gene: TRBV20-1
CDR3aa: CSAPGGLWEQYF
CDR3nt: TGCAGTGCTCCTGGGGGATTGTGGGAGCAGTACTTC

j_gene: TRBJ2-3
d_gene: -
abundance: -
v_gene: TRBV4-1
CDR3aa: CASRHMGEQATDTQYF
CDR3nt: TGCGCCAGCAGACACATGGGGGAACAGGCCACAGATACGCAGTATTTT

j_gene: TRBJ2-4
d_gene: -
abundance: -
v_gene: TRBV29-1
CDR3aa: CSVGDGRRAKNIQYF
CDR3nt: TGCAGCGTTGGCGATGGCCGAAGAGCCAAAAACATTCAGTACTTC

j_gene: TRBJ2-5
d_gene: -
abundance: -
v_gene: TRBV29-1
CDR3aa: CSVGWSGYKYF
CDR3nt: TGCAGCGTTGGATGGTCGGGTTACAAGTACTTC

j_gene: TRBJ1-2
d_gene: TRBD1
abundance: -
v_gene: TRBV28
CDR3aa: CASSFRDRGFSGYTF
CDR3nt: TGTGCCAGCAGTTTCCGGGACAGGGGATTCAGCGGCTACACCTTC